The text below deals with one T cell receptor beta chain. Its antigen is undetermined. Trimming stripped 2 bases from V and 2 bases from J, with 8 bases between. This CDR3 spans 15 amino acids. CDR1 and CDR2 (germline): SGHRS, YFSETQ. Some clones are missing from TCRdb's copy, which holds only in-frame ones; the method was immunoSEQ multiplex PCR. The sample includes under 130,000 clones, roughly 89% of them seen just once. Time point of the sample: cycle 4 day 1 (C4D1), after 5 to 7 weeks of nivolumab. All patients relapsed after autologous stem cell transplantation, and brentuximab vedotin exposure varied. These data belong to a study of PD-1 blockade in classical Hodgkin lymphoma. Notes on the study in general: What caused the repertoire differences, perhaps disease activity or prior therapy, remains undefined. Those starting nivolumab under 1 year post-ASCT were excluded.

Sequences were derived from peripheral blood mononuclear cells (PBMCs), sampled before the fourth cycle of nivolumab. The source of this sequence is a human donor with classical Hodgkin lymphoma. This sequence joins TRBV5-1 and TRBJ2-6; no firm D call. CDR3 residues: CASSFVSAGANVLTF. The CDR3 DNA reads TGCGCCAGCAGCTTTGTGTCAGCTGGGGCCAACGTCCTGACTTTC. Combining the CDR3 with reference TRBV5-1 and TRBJ2-6 gives the whole variable domain KAGVTQTPRYLIKTRGQQVTLSCSPISGHRSVSWYQQTPGQGLQFLFEYFSETQRNKGNFPGRFSGRQFSNSRSEMNVSTLELGDSALYLCASSFVSAGANVLTFGAGSRLTVL.